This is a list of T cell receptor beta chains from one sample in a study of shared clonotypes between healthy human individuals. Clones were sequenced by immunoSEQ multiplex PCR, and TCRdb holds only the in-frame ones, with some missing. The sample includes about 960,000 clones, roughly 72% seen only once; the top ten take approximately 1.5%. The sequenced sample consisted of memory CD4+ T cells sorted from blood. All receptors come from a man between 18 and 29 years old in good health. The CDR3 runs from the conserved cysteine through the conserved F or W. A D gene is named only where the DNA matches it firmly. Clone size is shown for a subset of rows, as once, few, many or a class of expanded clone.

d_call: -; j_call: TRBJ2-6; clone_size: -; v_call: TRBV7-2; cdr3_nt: TGTGCCAGCAGCTTATGGGTCTCTGGGGCCAACGTCCTGACTTTC; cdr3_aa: CASSLWVSGANVLTF
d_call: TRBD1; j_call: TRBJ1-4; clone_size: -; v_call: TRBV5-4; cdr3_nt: TGTGCCAGCAGCGCGGACAGGAACGCTAATGAAAAACTGTTTTTT; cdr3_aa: CASSADRNANEKLFF
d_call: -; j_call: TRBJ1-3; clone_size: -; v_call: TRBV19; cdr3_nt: TGTGCCAGTAGTGCGGGACAATACAACACCATATATTTT; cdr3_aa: CASSAGQYNTIYF
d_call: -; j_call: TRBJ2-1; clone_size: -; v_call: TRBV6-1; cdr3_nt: TGTGCCAGCGGGGGCGGCTCCACCCAATACAATGAGCAGTTCTTC; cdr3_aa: CASGGGSTQYNEQFF
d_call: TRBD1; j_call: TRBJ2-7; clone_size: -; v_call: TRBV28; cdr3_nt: TGTGCCAGCAGGGACAGGGCCTACGAGCAGTACTTC; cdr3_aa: CASRDRAYEQYF
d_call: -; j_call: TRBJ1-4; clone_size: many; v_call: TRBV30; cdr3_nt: TGTGCCTGGAGTGTAGAAGTAAATGAAAAACTGTTTTTT; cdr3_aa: CAWSVEVNEKLFF
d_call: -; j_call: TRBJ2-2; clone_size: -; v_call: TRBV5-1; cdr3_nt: TGCGCCAGCAGCACGGAGGGGCCCGGCGGGGAGCTGTTTTTT; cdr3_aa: CASSTEGPGGELFF
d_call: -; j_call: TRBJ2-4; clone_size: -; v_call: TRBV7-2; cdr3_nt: TGTGCCAGCAGCCCCCCTTCGACAGCCAAAAACATTCAGTACTTC; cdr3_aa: CASSPPSTAKNIQYF
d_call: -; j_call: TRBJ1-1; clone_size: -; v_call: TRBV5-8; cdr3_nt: TGTGCCAGCAGTTTTCGGATGGTCGGAGGGACTGAAGCTTTCTTT; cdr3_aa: CASSFRMVGGTEAFF
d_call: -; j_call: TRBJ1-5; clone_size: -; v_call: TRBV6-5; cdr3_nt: TGTGCCAGCAACCCGGACTCCCCTGGCAATCAGCCCCAGCATTTT; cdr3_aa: CASNPDSPGNQPQHF
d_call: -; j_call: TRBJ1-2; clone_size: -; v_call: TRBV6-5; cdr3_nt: TGTGCCAGCAGTGAAGACGTCCGTTCGAGGGGCTACACCTTC; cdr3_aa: CASSEDVRSRGYTF
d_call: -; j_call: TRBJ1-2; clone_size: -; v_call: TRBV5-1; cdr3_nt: TGCGCCAGCAGCTACACTCCGGAAAGAAGGCATGGCTACACCTTC; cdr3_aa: CASSYTPERRHGYTF
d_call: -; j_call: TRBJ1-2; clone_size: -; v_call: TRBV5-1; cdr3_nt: TGCGCCAGCAGCTTGGAGCAGGACAGTAACTATGGCTACACCTTC; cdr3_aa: CASSLEQDSNYGYTF
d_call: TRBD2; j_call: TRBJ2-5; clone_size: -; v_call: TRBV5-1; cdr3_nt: TGCGCCAGCAGTCCGGGGATTAGCGGGAGGATGATGGAGACCCAGTACTTC; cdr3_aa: CASSPGISGRMMETQYF
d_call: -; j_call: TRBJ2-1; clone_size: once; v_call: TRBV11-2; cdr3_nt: TGTGCCAGCGGTTCCGTGGGCCGGCAGTTCTTC; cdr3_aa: CASGSVGRQFF
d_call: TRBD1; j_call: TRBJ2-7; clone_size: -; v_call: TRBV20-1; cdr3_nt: TGCAGTGCTTTTACAGGGGTCGAGCAGTACTTC; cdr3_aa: CSAFTGVEQYF
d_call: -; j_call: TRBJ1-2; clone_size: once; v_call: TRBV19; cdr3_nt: TGTGCCAGTAGTATAGCCCTCGGGGCGGGAAACTATGGCTACACCTTC; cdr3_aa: CASSIALGAGNYGYTF
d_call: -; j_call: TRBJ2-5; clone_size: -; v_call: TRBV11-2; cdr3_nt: TGTGCCAGCAGCTTAAGGCCCAGCCAAGAGACCCAGTACTTC; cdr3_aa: CASSLRPSQETQYF
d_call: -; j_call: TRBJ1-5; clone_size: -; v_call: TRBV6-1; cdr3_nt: TGTGCCAGTAATACCCCGGGGATCAATCAGCCCCAGCATTTT; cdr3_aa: CASNTPGINQPQHF
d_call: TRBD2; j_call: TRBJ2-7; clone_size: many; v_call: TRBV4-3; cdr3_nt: TGCGCCAGCAGCCCTAGGGCGGGAGGCTACGAGCAGTACTTC; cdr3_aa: CASSPRAGGYEQYF
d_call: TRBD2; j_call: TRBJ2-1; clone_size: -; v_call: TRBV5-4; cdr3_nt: TGTGCCAGCAGCGCCAGCGGGAGCTCCTACAATGAGCAGTTCTTC; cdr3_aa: CASSASGSSYNEQFF
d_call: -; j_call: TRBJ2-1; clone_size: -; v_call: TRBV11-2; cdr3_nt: TGTGCCAGCAGCTTAGATAAGGGGTTCGCGCAGTTCTTC; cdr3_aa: CASSLDKGFAQFF
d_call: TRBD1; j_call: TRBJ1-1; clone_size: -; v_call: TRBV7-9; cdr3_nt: TGTGCCAGCAGCTCCCGGGACAGCCAGACTGAAGCTTTCTTT; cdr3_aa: CASSSRDSQTEAFF
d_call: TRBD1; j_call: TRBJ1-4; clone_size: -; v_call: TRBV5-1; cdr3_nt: TGCGCCAGCAGCTTGAGCCAGGGGGCCTCAAATGAAAAACTGTTTTTT; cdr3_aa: CASSLSQGASNEKLFF
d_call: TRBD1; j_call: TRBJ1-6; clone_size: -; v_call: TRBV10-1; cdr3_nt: TGCGCCAGCAGTGAGTTCCTTCCGACAGGGGGGAATTCACCCCTCCACTTT; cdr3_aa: CASSEFLPTGGNSPLHF
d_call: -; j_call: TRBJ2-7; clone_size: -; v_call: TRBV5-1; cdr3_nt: TGCGCCAGCAGCCCGGGATCGATCTACGAGCAGTACTTC; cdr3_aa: CASSPGSIYEQYF
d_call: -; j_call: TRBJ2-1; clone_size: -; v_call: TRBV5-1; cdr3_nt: TGCGCCAGCAGCTTGGGGGCATCAGAATTCAATGAGCAGTTCTTC; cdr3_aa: CASSLGASEFNEQFF
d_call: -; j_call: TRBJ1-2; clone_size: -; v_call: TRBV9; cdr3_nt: TGTGCCAGCAGCGCGACAGCTTATGGCTACACCTTC; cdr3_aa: CASSATAYGYTF
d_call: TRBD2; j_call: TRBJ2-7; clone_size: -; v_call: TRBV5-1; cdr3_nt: TGCGCCAGCAGCTTGGACGCGGGGGGGCCGTCCTACGAGCAGTACTTC; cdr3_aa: CASSLDAGGPSYEQYF
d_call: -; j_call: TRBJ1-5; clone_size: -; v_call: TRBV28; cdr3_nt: TGTGCCAGCAGTTTGGTGTATAGCAATCAGCCCCAGCATTTT; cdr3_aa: CASSLVYSNQPQHF
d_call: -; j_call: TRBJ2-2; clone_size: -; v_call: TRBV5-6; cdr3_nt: TGTGCCAGCAGCCCTTATACAGGGACCGGGGAGCTGTTTTTT; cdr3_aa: CASSPYTGTGELFF
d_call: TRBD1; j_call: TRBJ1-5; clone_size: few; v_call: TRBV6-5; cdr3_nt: TGTGCCAGCAGTTGGACAGGGCGTGAGCCCCAGCATTTT; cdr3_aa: CASSWTGREPQHF
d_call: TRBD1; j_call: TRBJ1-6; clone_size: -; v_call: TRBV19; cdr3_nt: TGTGCCAGTAGTTTCTCCAGGGGGATCGATTCACCCCTCCACTTT; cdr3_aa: CASSFSRGIDSPLHF
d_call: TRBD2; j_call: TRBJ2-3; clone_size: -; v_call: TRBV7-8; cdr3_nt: TGTGCCAGCATCCCGACCGGACTAGGGAGCACAGATACGCAGTATTTT; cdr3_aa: CASIPTGLGSTDTQYF
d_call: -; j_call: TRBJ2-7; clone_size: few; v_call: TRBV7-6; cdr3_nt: TGTGCCAGCAGCTTCTCAGGACAGACCGAGCAGTACTTC; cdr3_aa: CASSFSGQTEQYF
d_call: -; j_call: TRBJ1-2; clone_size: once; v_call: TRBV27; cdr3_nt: TGTGCCAGCAGTTTAGGGGGGGGGTGGAGCGGCTACACCTTC; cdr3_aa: CASSLGGGWSGYTF
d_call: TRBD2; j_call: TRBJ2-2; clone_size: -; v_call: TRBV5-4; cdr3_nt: TGTGCCAGCAGCCCTACTAGCGGGGGGTTGGCCGGGGAGCTGTTTTTT; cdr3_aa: CASSPTSGGLAGELFF
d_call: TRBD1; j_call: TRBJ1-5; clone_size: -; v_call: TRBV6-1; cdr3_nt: TGTGCCAGCAGTGTCCAGGGGGGTCAGCCCCAGCATTTT; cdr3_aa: CASSVQGGQPQHF
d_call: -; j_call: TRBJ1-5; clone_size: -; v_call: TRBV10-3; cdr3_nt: TGTGCCATCAGTGAGTCGGATCAGCCCCAGCATTTT; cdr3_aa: CAISESDQPQHF
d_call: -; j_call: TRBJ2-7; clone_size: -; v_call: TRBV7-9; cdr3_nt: TGTGCCAGCAGCGACTACAGGACAACTAAGGGCGAGCAGTACTTC; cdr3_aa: CASSDYRTTKGEQYF
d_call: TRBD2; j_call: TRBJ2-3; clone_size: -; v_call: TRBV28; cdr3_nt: TGTGCCAGCAGTTTGGGCTCGACTAGCTCTGGCACAGATACGCAGTATTTT; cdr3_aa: CASSLGSTSSGTDTQYF
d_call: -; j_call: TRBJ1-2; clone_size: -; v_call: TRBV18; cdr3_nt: TGTGCCAGCTCCCCGGGGAGGACCTATGGCTACACCTTC; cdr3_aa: CASSPGRTYGYTF
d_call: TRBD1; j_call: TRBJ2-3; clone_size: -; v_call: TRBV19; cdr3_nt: TGTGCCAGTAGTACCATCGGGACAGGGACAGATACGCAGTATTTT; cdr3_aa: CASSTIGTGTDTQYF
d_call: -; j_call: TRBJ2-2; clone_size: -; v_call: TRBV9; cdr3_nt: TGTGCCAGCAGCGGCGGGGCGAGAACCGGGGAGCTGTTTTTT; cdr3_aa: CASSGGARTGELFF
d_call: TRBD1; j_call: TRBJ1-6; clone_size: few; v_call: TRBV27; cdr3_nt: TGTGCCAGCAGTTTAGTGACGGGACAGGGGTATAATTCACCCCTCCACTTT; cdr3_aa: CASSLVTGQGYNSPLHF
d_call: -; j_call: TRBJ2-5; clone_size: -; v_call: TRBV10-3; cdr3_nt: TGTGCCATCAGTGAGGGCCCAACTAGAGGGGAGACCCAGTACTTC; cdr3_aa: CAISEGPTRGETQYF
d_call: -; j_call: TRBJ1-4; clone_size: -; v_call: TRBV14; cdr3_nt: TGTGCCAGCAGCCAACTGGGACCAACTAATGAAAAACTGTTTTTT; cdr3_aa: CASSQLGPTNEKLFF
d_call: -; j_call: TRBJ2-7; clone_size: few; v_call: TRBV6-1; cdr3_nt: TGTGCCAGCAGTGAAGGGAAGGTAGTGGTCTCCGAGCAGTACTTC; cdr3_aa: CASSEGKVVVSEQYF
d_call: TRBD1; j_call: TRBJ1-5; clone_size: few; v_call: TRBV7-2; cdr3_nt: TGTGCCAGCAGCTCAACAGGGGCCAATCAGCCCCAGCATTTT; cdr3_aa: CASSSTGANQPQHF
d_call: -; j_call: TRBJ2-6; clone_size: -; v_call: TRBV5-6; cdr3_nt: TGTGCCAGCAAAATCAGACAGAGCTCTGGGGCCAACGTCCTGACTTTC; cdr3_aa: CASKIRQSSGANVLTF
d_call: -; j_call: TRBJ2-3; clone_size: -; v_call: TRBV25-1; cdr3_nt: TGTGCCAGCAGTTGGGCAGGCGGCGCAGATACGCAGTATTTT; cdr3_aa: CASSWAGGADTQYF
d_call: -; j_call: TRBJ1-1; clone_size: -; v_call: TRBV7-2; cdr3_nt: TGTGCCAGCAGCTTAGAAGGGCGGGCGGTGAACACTGAAGCTTTCTTT; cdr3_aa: CASSLEGRAVNTEAFF
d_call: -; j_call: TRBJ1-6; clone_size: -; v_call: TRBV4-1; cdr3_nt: TGCGCCAGCAGCCAGGCGCTTGACTATAATTCACCCCTCCACTTT; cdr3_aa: CASSQALDYNSPLHF
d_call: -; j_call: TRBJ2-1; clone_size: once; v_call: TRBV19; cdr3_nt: TGTGCCAGTGCGAGGTGGGCTGAGCAGTTCTTC; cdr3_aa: CASARWAEQFF
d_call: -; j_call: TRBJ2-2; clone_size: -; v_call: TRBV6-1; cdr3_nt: TGTGCCAGCAGTCGAGGGGGACCGAACACCGGGGAGCTGTTTTTT; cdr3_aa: CASSRGGPNTGELFF
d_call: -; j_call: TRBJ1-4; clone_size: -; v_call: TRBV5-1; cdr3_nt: TGCGCCAGCAGCTTGGCCTCAGAAAATGAAAAACTGTTTTTT; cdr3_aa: CASSLASENEKLFF
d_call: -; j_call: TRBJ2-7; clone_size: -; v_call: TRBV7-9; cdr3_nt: TGTGCCAGCAGCTTAGGGGCGGGACTGGACTCCTACGAGCAGTACTTC; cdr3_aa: CASSLGAGLDSYEQYF
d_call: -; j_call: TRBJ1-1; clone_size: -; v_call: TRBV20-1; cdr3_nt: TGCAGTGCTAGAGACCTCACTGAAGCTTTCTTT; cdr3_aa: CSARDLTEAFF
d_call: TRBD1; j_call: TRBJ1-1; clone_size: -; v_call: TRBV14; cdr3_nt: TGTGCCAGCAGCCAGAGGACAGGTCCGCTAAGTTTTGAAGCTTTCTTT; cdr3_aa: CASSQRTGPLSFEAFF